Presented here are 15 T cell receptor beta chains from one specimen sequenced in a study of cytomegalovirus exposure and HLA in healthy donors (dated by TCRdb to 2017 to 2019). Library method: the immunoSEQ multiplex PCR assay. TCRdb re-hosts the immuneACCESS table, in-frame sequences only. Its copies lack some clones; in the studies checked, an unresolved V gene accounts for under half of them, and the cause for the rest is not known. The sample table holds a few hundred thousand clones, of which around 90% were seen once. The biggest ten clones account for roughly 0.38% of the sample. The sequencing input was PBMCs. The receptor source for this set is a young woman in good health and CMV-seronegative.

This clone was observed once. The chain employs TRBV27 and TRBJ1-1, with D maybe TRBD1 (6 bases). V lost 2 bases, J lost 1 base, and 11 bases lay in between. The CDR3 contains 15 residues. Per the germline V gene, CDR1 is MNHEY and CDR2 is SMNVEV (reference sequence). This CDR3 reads CASSLQQGENTEAFF. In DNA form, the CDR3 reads TGTGCCAGCAGTTTACAACAGGGAGAGAACACTGAAGCTTTCTTT.

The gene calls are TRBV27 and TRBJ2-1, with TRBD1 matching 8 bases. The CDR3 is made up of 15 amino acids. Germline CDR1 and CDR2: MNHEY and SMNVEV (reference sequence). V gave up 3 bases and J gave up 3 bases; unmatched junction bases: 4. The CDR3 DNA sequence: TGTGCCAGCAGTTTCCAAACAGGGGGCTACAATGAGCAGTTCTTC. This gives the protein CASSFQTGGYNEQFF.

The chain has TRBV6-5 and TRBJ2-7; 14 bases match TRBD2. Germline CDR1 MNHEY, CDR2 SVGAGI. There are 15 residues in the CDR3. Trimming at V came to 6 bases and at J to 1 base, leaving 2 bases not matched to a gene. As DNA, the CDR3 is TGTGCCAGCAGGCGGACTAGCGGGGGGTCCTACGAGCAGTACTTC. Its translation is CASRRTSGGSYEQYF.

The CDR3 reads CASSMDPAGLTDTQYF. The CDR3 coding sequence is TGCGCCAGCAGCATGGACCCCGCGGGGTTAACAGATACGCAGTATTTT. The V and J genes are TRBV5-1 and TRBJ2-3; D is perhaps TRBD2 (6 bases). CDR1 is SGHRS, CDR2 YFSETQ, per germline. The V end lost 4 bases, the J end lost 3 bases, and 18 bases lay between the germline ends. The length of the CDR3 is 16 residues. The variable domain in full, with the rest retrieved from reference TRBV5-1 and TRBJ2-3, is KAGVTQTPRYLIKTRGQQVTLSCSPISGHRSVSWYQQTPGQGLQFLFEYFSETQRNKGNFPGRFSGRQFSNSRSEMNVSTLELGDSALYLCASSMDPAGLTDTQYFGPGTRLTVL.

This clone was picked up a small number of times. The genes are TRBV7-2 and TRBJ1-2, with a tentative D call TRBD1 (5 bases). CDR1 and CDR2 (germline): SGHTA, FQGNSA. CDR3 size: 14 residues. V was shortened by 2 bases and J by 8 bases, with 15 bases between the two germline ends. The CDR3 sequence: CASSLHGWGGGYTF. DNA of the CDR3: TGTGCCAGCAGCTTACATGGGTGGGGCGGCGGCTACACCTTC.

The CDR3 protein is CASSAATSGGTINTGELFF. The CDR3 DNA reads TGTGCCAGCAGCGCGGCGACTAGCGGGGGGACTATAAACACCGGGGAGCTGTTTTTT. The chain has TRBV9 and TRBJ2-2; 13 nucleotides align to TRBD2. The trim removed 3 bases at V and 2 bases at J, leaving 10 bases unmatched. This CDR3 has 19 residues. Germline V CDR1 and CDR2: SGDLS, YYNGEE.

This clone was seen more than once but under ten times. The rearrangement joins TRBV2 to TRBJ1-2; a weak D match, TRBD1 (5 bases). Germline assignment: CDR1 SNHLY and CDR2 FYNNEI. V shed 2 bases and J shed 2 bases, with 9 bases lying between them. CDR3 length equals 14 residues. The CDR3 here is CASSERPGNYGYTF. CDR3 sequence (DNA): TGTGCCAGCAGTGAACGCCCAGGGAACTATGGCTACACCTTC.

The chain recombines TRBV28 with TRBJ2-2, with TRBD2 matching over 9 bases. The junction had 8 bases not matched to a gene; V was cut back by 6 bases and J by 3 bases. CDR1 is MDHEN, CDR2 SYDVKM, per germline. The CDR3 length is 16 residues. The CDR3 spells CASSPPASGDTGELFF. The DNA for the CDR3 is TGTGCCAGCAGCCCCCCGGCTAGCGGGGACACCGGGGAGCTGTTTTTT.

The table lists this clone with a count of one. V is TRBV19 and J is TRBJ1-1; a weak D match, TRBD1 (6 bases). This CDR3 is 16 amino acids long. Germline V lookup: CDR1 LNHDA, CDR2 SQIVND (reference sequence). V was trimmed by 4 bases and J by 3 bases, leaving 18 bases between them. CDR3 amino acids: CASSTLQTGWYTEAFF. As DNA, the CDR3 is TGTGCCAGTAGTACCCTACAAACAGGGTGGTACACTGAAGCTTTCTTT.

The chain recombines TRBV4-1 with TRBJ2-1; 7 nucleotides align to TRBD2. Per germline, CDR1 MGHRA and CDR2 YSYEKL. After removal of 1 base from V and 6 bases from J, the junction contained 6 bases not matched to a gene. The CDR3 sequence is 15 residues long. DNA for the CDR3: TGCGCCAGCAGCCAAGGAAAAGCGGGGTTCAATGAGCAGTTCTTC. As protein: CASSQGKAGFNEQFF.

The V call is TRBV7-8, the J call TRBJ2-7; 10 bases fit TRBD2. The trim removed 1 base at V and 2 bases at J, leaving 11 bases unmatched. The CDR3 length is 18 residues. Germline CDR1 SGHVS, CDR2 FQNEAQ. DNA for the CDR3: TGTGCCAGCAGCTTAGGCCTAGCGGGGGCCGTAGCACCCTACGAGCAGTACTTC. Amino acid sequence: CASSLGLAGAVAPYEQYF.

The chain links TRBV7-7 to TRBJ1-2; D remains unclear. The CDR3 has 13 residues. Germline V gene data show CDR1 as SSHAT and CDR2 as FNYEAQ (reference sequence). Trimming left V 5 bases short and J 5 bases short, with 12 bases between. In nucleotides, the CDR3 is TGTGCCAGCAGCCCGATTTCCAGTTATGGCTACACCTTC. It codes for CASSPISSYGYTF.

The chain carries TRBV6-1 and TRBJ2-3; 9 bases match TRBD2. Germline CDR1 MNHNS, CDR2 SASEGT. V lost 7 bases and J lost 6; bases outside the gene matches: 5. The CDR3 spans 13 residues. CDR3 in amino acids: CASMAGGFDTQYF. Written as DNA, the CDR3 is TGTGCCAGCATGGCGGGGGGGTTCGATACGCAGTATTTT.

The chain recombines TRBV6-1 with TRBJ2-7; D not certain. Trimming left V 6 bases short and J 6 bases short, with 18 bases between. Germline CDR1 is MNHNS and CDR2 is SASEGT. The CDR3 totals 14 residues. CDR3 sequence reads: CASRFIENGSEQYV. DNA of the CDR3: TGTGCCAGCAGATTCATTGAGAACGGTAGCGAGCAGTACGTC.

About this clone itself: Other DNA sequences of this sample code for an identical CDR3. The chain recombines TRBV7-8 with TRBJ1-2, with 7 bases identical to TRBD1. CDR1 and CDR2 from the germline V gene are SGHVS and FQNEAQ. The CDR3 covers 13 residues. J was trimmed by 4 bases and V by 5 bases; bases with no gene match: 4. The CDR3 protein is CASSPRDSYGYTF. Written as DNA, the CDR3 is TGTGCCAGCAGCCCTCGGGACAGCTATGGCTACACCTTC.